This TCR beta chain was recorded in a study of cytomegalovirus exposure and HLA in healthy donors. The PCR made use of 60 Vbeta and 13 Jbeta primers. Repertoires were generated with immunoSEQ multiplex PCR, while TCRdb's copy carries only in-frame clones and drops some. The data show 150,000 to 200,000 clones, around 84% seen once. On this clone: Its antigen remains unknown.

The CDR3 is made up of 16 amino acids. V lost 2 bases and J lost 0, with 11 bases in between. Germline CDR1 SGHVS, CDR2 FQNEAQ. Overall study findings and caveats: An Asian-associated ancestry cluster reportedly showed fewer N-insertions than the roughly 670-donor mean in a later analysis.

This rearrangement joins TRBV7-8 to TRBJ2-1, with D tentatively TRBD2 (6 bases). Sample: PBMCs. The receptor's source is a woman aged 18-29 years in good health and CMV-seronegative. The CDR3 DNA reads TGTGCCAGCAGCTTACATCGGGGGAGCTCCTACAATGAGCAGTTCTTC. Amino acid sequence: CASSLHRGSSYNEQFF.